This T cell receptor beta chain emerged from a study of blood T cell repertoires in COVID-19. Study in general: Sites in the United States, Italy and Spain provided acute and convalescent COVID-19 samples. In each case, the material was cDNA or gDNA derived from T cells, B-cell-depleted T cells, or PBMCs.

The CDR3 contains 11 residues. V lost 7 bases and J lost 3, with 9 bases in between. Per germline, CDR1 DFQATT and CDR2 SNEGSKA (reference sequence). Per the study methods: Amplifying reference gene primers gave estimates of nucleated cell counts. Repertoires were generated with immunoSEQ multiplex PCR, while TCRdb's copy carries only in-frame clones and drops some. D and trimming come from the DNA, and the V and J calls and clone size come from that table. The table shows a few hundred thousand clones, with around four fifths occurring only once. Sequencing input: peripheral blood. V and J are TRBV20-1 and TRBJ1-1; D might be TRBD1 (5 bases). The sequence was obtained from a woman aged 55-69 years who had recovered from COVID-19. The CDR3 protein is CSVWGDTEAFF. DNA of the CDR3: TGCAGTGTATGGGGGGACACTGAAGCTTTCTTT.